This paragraph covers one T cell receptor (beta chain) sequence. The antigen remains undetermined. The V end lost 3 bases, the J end lost 9 bases, and 11 bases lay between the germline ends. Germline-derived CDR1 and CDR2 are SGHTS and YDEGEE. The CDR3 runs to 12 residues. Sequenced by immunoSEQ multiplex PCR; TCRdb stores in-frame clones only, minus some. The sample lists 95,000 to 150,000 clones, roughly 87% occurring once. This sample is drawn from a study of T cell responses to AZD1222 COVID-19 vaccine. Study findings and constraints: After the peak T cell response, and only then, were repertoires sampled. Spike regions recognized by vaccine-associated CD4 TCRs spanned the protein, led by 160-218 and 743-854. White British people made up most donors, females outnumbered males, and clonal diversity was possibly underestimated. It was only 6 or 7 AZD1222 recipients who were seropositive at baseline.

This clonotype was obtained from an adult in good health. The chain recombines TRBV5-8 with TRBJ2-3; no firm D call. The starting material was peripheral blood, obtained on day 0 of AZD1222 vaccination. The DNA of the CDR3 is TGTGCCAGCAGCTCTACTATTTTAACGCAGTATTTT. Amino acid sequence: CASSSTILTQYF.